This TCR beta chain stems from a study of blood T cell repertoires in COVID-19. In the original processing: Counts of nucleated cells, estimated from reference gene primer amplification, were obtained. Using immunoSEQ multiplex PCR, the repertoire was profiled, and TCRdb retains in-frame clones only, with some absent. V and J calls and clone size are as listed in that table; D and trimming were resolved from the DNA. The data hold 230,000 or so clones, with roughly 90% observed a single time. Participants had their cohort set by participant-reported clinical history. The receptor was isolated from a woman aged 40-49 years with acute COVID-19. Sequencing used PBMCs or T cells enriched from blood (not recorded which).

The CDR3 loop reads CAISDGQAYGYTF. The CDR3, as DNA: TGTGCCATCAGTGATGGGCAGGCCTATGGCTACACCTTC. This chain links TRBV10-3 with TRBJ1-2; D is unclear. The CDR3 totals 13 residues. In germline, CDR1 is ENHRY, CDR2 SYGVKD. Trimming pared 3 bases from V and 4 bases from J, leaving 9 bases between.